This TCR beta chain was sequenced during a study of T cell responses to AZD1222 COVID-19 vaccine (dated by TCRdb to about 2021). Regarding the complete study: Because spike-specific TCR depth and breadth did not differ between the two schedules, AZD1222 recipients who got a second dose at roughly 4 weeks were pooled with those who got a second dose at roughly 12 weeks. TCR sequencing was performed for roughly 240 trial participants, of whom about 210 were given two doses of AZD1222 and around 26 were given two doses of MenACWY control vaccine. Trial participants were enrolled by age into subgroups of 18-55, 56-69 and 70-plus years, and around 150, 29 and 61 TCR-sequenced participants, respectively, were included in these subgroups. General conclusions and limits of the study: Nearly half of unique spike-specific TCRs reportedly recognized epitopes outside regions mutated in the B.1.351 and B.1.1.7 variants. Most participants were white British and females outnumbered males, and the authors suggested that clonal diversity may have been underestimated. In the small 56-69-year group, the increase in depth fell short of significance, most likely because of low power. Conclusions about previously exposed vaccinees are limited, since just six or seven AZD1222 recipients were seropositive for SARS-CoV-2 at baseline. Because no day 14 peak-response samples were available, repertoires were characterized only after the peak T cell response. The vaccine-associated CD4 TCRs covered the entire spike protein, and the dominant responses fell in regions 160-218 and 743-854. After two AZD1222 doses, both the breadth and the depth of spike-specific TCRs were significantly higher than at day 0 and than in MenACWY recipients.

The CDR3 regions of human TCRbeta chains were subjected to immunosequencing. In the original analysis: Repertoire TCRs were checked for matches against a reference library of SARS-CoV-2-specific TCRs that had been generated using the MIRA antigen-specificity platform. Breadth meant the fraction of unique TCRs that were SARS-CoV-2-associated, whereas depth meant the fraction of total T cells that were SARS-CoV-2-associated. Each spike-specific TCR was assigned to its reactive spike region and to a CD4 or CD8 class using the MIRA data. Log10-transformed breadth and depth values were compared by one-way ANOVA with Sidak's multiple comparisons tests. TCRdb re-hosts the immuneACCESS table, in-frame sequences only. Its copies lack some clones; in the studies checked, an unresolved V gene accounts for under half of them, and the cause for the rest is not known. Clone size and V and J calls were adopted from that table, with D and trimming inferred from the DNA. Here the sample has around 200,000 clones; around nine tenths occur a single time. The ten top clones hold roughly 0.49% of the sample.

According to the study, the label for this sample's time point signals: baseline before first vaccination. The vaccinee samples were drawn from two UK trials, COV001 and COV002, one of which was a single-blind randomized controlled phase 2/3 trial testing AZD1222 (ChAdOx1 nCoV-19) in healthy adults. For TCRbeta chain sequencing, PBMC samples from trial participants were taken at day 0 and at day 28 after the second dose. With respect to this clone: Which antigen it targets is not known. Qualities for individual bases were not recorded, and no much larger clone is one base off.

The germline V gene (reference sequence) provides CDR1 LNHDA and CDR2 SQIVND. The CDR3, cysteine through phenylalanine, is 14 amino acids long. This entry keeps only the CDR3 DNA: 42 bases, framed from base 1. V is cut by 3 bases and J by 6 bases, and the space between the germline ends is 12 bases. The sequences come from peripheral blood, collected on day 0 of AZD1222 vaccination. Recombination joined TRBV19 with TRBJ1-5; TRBD1 is a possible D gene, resting on 6 matching bases. The receptor was isolated from an adult in good health. CDR3 reads: CASSIGGGGQPQHF. The DNA reads as follows: TGTGCCAGTAGTATTGGGGGAGGGGGTCAGCCCCAGCATTTT.